The 25 T cell receptor beta chains given below trace back to one sample, sequenced in a study of vaccination and CD4 T cells after COVID-19. Sample treatment: approximately 11-day PBMC culture with coronavirus spike peptide pools or control peptides (ViraFEST assay). Their specific antigens are unknown. The Oncomine TCR Beta short-read assay generated sequence data from the DNA of cultured CD4+ T cells. A single record per CDR3 protein comes from TCRdb applying MiXCR to the PCR reads. The table lists about 15,000 distinct CDR3 sequences, around 43% of them singletons. This specimen was CD4+ T cells from blood, cultured in vitro, taken before SARS-CoV-2 vaccination. These receptors all come from a human donor who received a COVID-19 vaccine.

This clonotype was counted between two and nine times. V and J are TRBV11-3 and TRBJ2-7, with TRBD1 as a possible D gene (5 bases). The V end lost 1 base, the J end lost 6 bases, and 16 bases lay between the germline ends. This CDR3 region has 15 residues. Germline V lookup: CDR1 SGHNT, CDR2 YENEEA. CDR3 sequence (DNA): TGTGCCAGCAGCTTAGGGGGCCTAGGTGGTGCCGAGCAGTACTTC. It yields the protein CASSLGGLGGAEQYF. Looking up the rest from reference TRBV11-3 and TRBJ2-7 gives the full variable domain: EAGVVQSPRYKIIEKKQPVAFWCNPISGHNTLYWYLQNLGQGPELLIRYENEEAVDDSQLPKDRFSAERLKGVDSTLKIQPAELGDSAVYLCASSLGGLGGAEQYFGPGTRLTVT.

The V gene is TRBV12-5, the J gene TRBJ1-1; TRBD1 agrees at 7 bases. Germline V gene data show CDR1 as LGHNT and CDR2 as FRNRAP. V dropped 5 bases and J dropped 2; count of bases not matched to a gene: 11. This CDR3 is 16 amino acids long. The CDR3 DNA reads TGTGCTAGTGGTCTTACCTCCGGGACAGCCAACACTGAAGCTTTCTTT. Amino acid sequence: CASGLTSGTANTEAFF.

This clonotype was detected only a few times. The chain links TRBV20-1 to TRBJ2-3; 12 nucleotides line up with TRBD2. The CDR3 runs to 15 residues. The germline CDR1 and CDR2 sequences are DFQATT and SNEGSKA (reference sequence). The ends lost 6 bases at V and 2 bases at J; junction bases unmatched: 6. The CDR3, as DNA: TGCAGTGCCGCGACTAGCGGGGGAACCACAGATACGCAGTATTTT. Its translation: CSAATSGGTTDTQYF.

This clonotype was seen more than once but under ten times. The chain links TRBV27 to TRBJ1-6, with a tentative D call TRBD1 (6 bases). This CDR3 spans 15 amino acids. In germline, CDR1 is MNHEY, CDR2 SMNVEV (reference sequence). V lost 5 bases to trimming and J lost 5 bases, with 13 bases between them. The CDR3 DNA sequence: TGTGCCAGCAGTGGGGGGGGCTGGAATAATTCACCCCTCCACTTT. Encoded protein: CASSGGGWNNSPLHF.

This clonotype has more than one count but fewer than ten. The chain recombines TRBV11-3 with TRBJ2-3; D is possibly TRBD2 (7 bases). Germline V gives CDR1 SGHNT, CDR2 YENEEA. The germline V and J ends were trimmed by 0 bases and 6 bases, with 10 bases remaining between them. The CDR3 consists of 14 residues. The CDR3 region has the DNA TGTGCCAGCAGCTTAGACGGGGGGCACGATACGCAGTATTTT. It codes for CASSLDGGHDTQYF.

The chain links TRBV7-9 to TRBJ1-2, with TRBD1 identical over 10 bases. The V segment lost 8 bases and the J segment 3 bases; nucleotides outside the gene matches: 9. CDR3 length equals 15 residues. The germline V gene encodes CDR1 SEHNR and CDR2 FQNEAQ (reference sequence). For the CDR3, the DNA is TGTGCCAGCCCTGAGGGTGACAGGGGGCACTATGGCTACACCTTC. Its protein is CASPEGDRGHYGYTF.

This clonotype has only a few counts. The chain has TRBV20-1 and TRBJ1-1, with D tentatively TRBD1 (6 bases). Germline V gene data show CDR1 as DFQATT and CDR2 as SNEGSKA (reference sequence). The CDR3 is 13 amino acids. V was trimmed by 3 bases and J by 2 bases, leaving 10 bases between them. In nucleotides, the CDR3 is TGCAGTGCTAGGGACAGCTCAAACACTGAAGCTTTCTTT. Its protein product is CSARDSSNTEAFF.

Only one count was recorded for this clonotype. In nucleotides, the CDR3 is TGTGCCAGTCAACGGGGCAGAAAGGACGAGCAGTACTTC. It codes for CASQRGRKDEQYF. This rearrangement joins TRBV19 to TRBJ2-7, with D possibly being TRBD1 or TRBD2 (5 bases each). The CDR3 totals 13 residues. V gave up 8 bases and J gave up 5 bases, with 16 bases separating them. Germline V CDR1 and CDR2: LNHDA, SQIVND (reference sequence).

This clonotype came up once. The chain couples TRBV7-9 to TRBJ1-1, with D perhaps matching TRBD1 (5 bases). Germline V gives CDR1 SEHNR, CDR2 FQNEAQ (reference sequence). Trimming pared 5 bases from V and 4 bases from J, leaving 14 bases between. The CDR3 is made up of 14 amino acids. The DNA for the CDR3 is TGTGCCAGCAGCGCGGCAGCCAGGGTCACTGAAGCTTTCTTT. This gives the protein CASSAAARVTEAFF.

This clonotype has just a few counts. The chain is built from TRBV6-1 and TRBJ2-3; the D is unclear. This CDR3 has 14 residues. Trimming removed 1 base from V and 2 bases from J, with 7 bases in between. CDR1 is MNHNS, CDR2 SASEGT, per germline. CDR3 region: CASSEGIHTDTQYF. CDR3 nucleotide sequence: TGTGCCAGCAGTGAAGGGATTCACACAGATACGCAGTATTTT.

The CDR3 protein is CASSESTSGVRADTQYF. CDR3 nucleotides: TGCGCCAGCAGTGAGTCAACTAGCGGGGTTCGGGCAGATACGCAGTATTTT. V usage is TRBV10-1 and J usage is TRBJ2-3, with 10 positions matching TRBD2. J was trimmed by 4 bases and V by 0 bases; bases with no gene match: 7. This CDR3 is 17 amino acids long. Looked up from germline, CDR1 is WNHNN and CDR2 is SYGVQD (reference sequence).

A single count supports this clonotype. The chain is built from TRBV19 and TRBJ2-2; no definite D call. The CDR3 is made up of 13 amino acids. The ends were cut back, 5 bases at V and 6 bases at J, with 10 bases in the middle. Germline V CDR1 and CDR2: LNHDA, SQIVND (reference sequence). CDR3 sequence reads: CASSGRTAGELFF. The DNA for the CDR3 is TGTGCCAGTAGTGGAAGGACGGCCGGGGAGCTGTTTTTT. Using reference TRBV19 and TRBJ2-2 for the parts outside the CDR3, the full variable domain is DGGITQSPKYLFRKEGQNVTLSCEQNLNHDAMYWYRQDPGQGLRLIYYSQIVNDFQKGDIAEGYSVSREKKESFPLTVTSAQKNPTAFYLCASSGRTAGELFFGEGSRLTVL.

This clonotype has only one observation. The chain joins TRBV27 to TRBJ2-7; no definite D call. CDR3 length: 9 residues. V gave up 7 bases and J gave up 9 bases, with 7 bases separating them. Germline CDR1 and CDR2: MNHEY and SMNVEV (reference sequence). CDR3 amino acids: CASTPPQYF. DNA of the CDR3: TGTGCCAGCACCCCCCCGCAGTACTTC.

This clonotype has more than one count but fewer than ten. The rearrangement links TRBV7-8 to TRBJ1-5; 8 bases fit TRBD1. Germline V CDR1 and CDR2: SGHVS, FQNEAQ. V lost 3 bases to trimming and J lost 6 bases; unmatched junction nucleotides: 4. This CDR3 is 14 amino acids long. CDR3 residues: CASSFQGAFQPQHF. For the CDR3, the DNA is TGTGCCAGCAGCTTTCAGGGGGCTTTTCAGCCCCAGCATTTT.

The rearrangement joins TRBV7-9 to TRBJ2-5; TRBD1 aligns across 7 bases. The CDR3 sequence is 13 residues long. With 7 bases clipped from V and 5 bases from J, the junction kept 7 bases outside the gene matches. The V gene's germline CDR1 is SEHNR and CDR2 FQNEAQ (reference sequence). The CDR3 is CASTQGVVETQYF. CDR3 nucleotide sequence: TGTGCCAGCACCCAGGGGGTGGTTGAGACCCAGTACTTC.

The chain is built from TRBV7-2 and TRBJ2-3; no clear D gene. The CDR3 consists of 17 residues. Per germline, CDR1 SGHTA and CDR2 FQGNSA. The germline V and J ends were trimmed by 0 bases and 3 bases, with 16 bases remaining between them. CDR3 coding DNA: TGTGCCAGCAGCTTAGCCCCCCCTCAAAGTGGAACAGATACGCAGTATTTT. It codes for CASSLAPPQSGTDTQYF.

The chain recombines TRBV12-3 or TRBV12-4 with TRBJ2-2; TRBD1 aligns across 8 bases. CDR3 length: 14 amino acids. The junction had 6 bases not matched to a gene; V was cut back by 6 bases and J by 6 bases. DNA for the CDR3: TGTGCCAGCAGGGACAGGGATTTTGCCGGGGAGCTGTTTTTT. This encodes CASRDRDFAGELFF.

The chain has TRBV14 and TRBJ2-7; the D gene is possibly TRBD2 (5 bases). V dropped 0 bases and J dropped 2 bases, with 14 bases sitting between them. The CDR3 extends over 16 amino acids. Per germline, CDR1 SGHDN and CDR2 FVKESK. CDR3 bases: TGTGCCAGCAGCCAAGATCGGGGTAGAGACCCCTACGAGCAGTACTTC. This gives the protein CASSQDRGRDPYEQYF.

In its sample, this clonotype was seen a few times. The CDR3: CATSRDRGIGNTIYF. DNA of the CDR3: TGTGCCACCAGCAGAGATCGGGGGATCGGAAACACCATATATTTT. This chain links TRBV15 with TRBJ1-3; TRBD1 is a possible D gene (5 bases). The CDR3 covers 15 residues. From germline, CDR1 is LNHNV and CDR2 YYDKDF (reference sequence). V gave up 0 bases and J gave up 4 bases, with 10 bases separating them.

V usage is TRBV10-3 and J usage is TRBJ1-2; tentative D call: TRBD1 (5 bases). Trimming stripped 2 bases from V and 7 bases from J, with 5 bases between. Germline V gene lookup returns CDR1 ENHRY and CDR2 SYGVKD. This CDR3 region has 11 residues. Written as DNA, the CDR3 is TGTGCCATCAGTGAGGGGGCTGGCTACACCTTC. Translating gives CAISEGAGYTF.

This chain joins TRBV10-3 and TRBJ1-6, with D possibly matching TRBD1 (5 bases). Germline CDR1 ENHRY, CDR2 SYGVKD. The CDR3 runs 13 residues. V was clipped by 6 bases and J by 8 bases, with 11 bases between them. The CDR3 region is CAIRTGLDSPLHF. The CDR3 bases are TGTGCCATCAGGACGGGACTGGATTCACCCCTCCACTTT.

V and J are TRBV19 and TRBJ1-1, with 8 bases identical to TRBD1. Per germline, CDR1 LNHDA and CDR2 SQIVND (reference sequence). V shed 7 bases and J 7 bases; nucleotides not matched to a gene: 8. This CDR3 has 13 residues. The CDR3 DNA reads as TGTGCCAGTATAACCCCAGGGGGCAATGAAGCTTTCTTT. Amino acid sequence: CASITPGGNEAFF.

The V call is TRBV5-1, the J call TRBJ1-1; D unresolved. Germline V gene lookup returns CDR1 SGHRS and CDR2 YFSETQ. The CDR3 is 14 amino acids. The V gene lost 0 bases and the J gene lost 1 base, with 7 bases spanning the gap. This CDR3 reads CASSLGATNTEAFF. CDR3 DNA sequence: TGCGCCAGCAGCTTGGGGGCGACGAACACTGAAGCTTTCTTT.

Only a few counts were recorded for this clonotype. The gene calls are TRBV21-1 and TRBJ1-2; the table names TRBD1, a call not compared with the DNA. TRBV21-1 is flagged as a pseudogene. This CDR3 is built from 16 residues. In DNA, the CDR3 is TGTGCCAGCAGCGACGAAGAGGTCAGACAGAACTATGGCTACACCTTC. Translating it yields CASSDEEVRQNYGYTF.

This clonotype was seen a few times. V usage is TRBV19 and J usage is TRBJ1-5, with 7 bases lining up with TRBD1. Trimming took 1 base from V and 4 from J; bases not matched to a gene: 7. The CDR3 loop spans 16 amino acids. Germline V gene data show CDR1 as LNHDA and CDR2 as SQIVND (reference sequence). The CDR3 reads CASSIGQGIRNQPQHF. The CDR3 DNA sequence: TGTGCCAGTAGTATAGGACAGGGAATACGAAATCAGCCCCAGCATTTT.